This T cell receptor beta chain is from a study of control samples from healthy donors and cancer patients. The CDR3 has 14 amino acids. The V end lost 1 base, the J end lost 0 bases, and 8 bases lay between the germline ends. Libraries were prepared by immunoSEQ multiplex PCR; TCRdb keeps only in-frame clonotypes and omits some of them. This table holds 150,000 to 200,000 clones, 91% found once. This clone showed up just once. Sequenced sample: blood. The V gene is TRBV5-7, the J gene TRBJ2-7; D call uncertain. TRBV5-7 qualifies as an ORF whose function is uncertain. This receptor was identified in a woman between 25 and 40 years old in good health. The CDR3 here is CASSLRTDSYEQYF. In nucleotides, the CDR3 is TGTGCCAGCAGCTTGAGGACGGACTCCTACGAGCAGTACTTC.